The next 11 T cell receptor beta chains were all read from a single sample in a study of shared clonotypes between healthy human individuals. Assay used: immunoSEQ multiplex PCR; TCRdb lists only in-frame clones, some missing. This table holds roughly 86,000 clones, almost 70% found once. Specimen: memory CD8+ T cells sorted from blood. As for subset: CD45RO+ cells pooled with CCR7-negative TemRA cells. Every receptor here comes from a man aged 25-45 years in good health.

V is TRBV7-8 and J is TRBJ2-1; 7 bases align to TRBD2. This CDR3 has 16 residues. Germline assignment: CDR1 SGHVS and CDR2 FQNEAQ. V was clipped by 3 bases and J by 5 bases; unmatched bases: 10. The CDR3 DNA is TGTGCCAGCAGCTTTGCCGGGACTACCTTGCACAATGAGCAGTTCTTC. Translated, it gives CASSFAGTTLHNEQFF.

V usage is TRBV6-6 and J usage is TRBJ2-7; TRBD1 might be the D (6 bases). Germline loops: CDR1 MNHNY, CDR2 SVGAGI (reference sequence). The CDR3 is 15 amino acids. V gave up 0 bases and J gave up 2 bases, with 11 bases separating them. CDR3 residues: CASSYSAGETYEQYF. In nucleotides, the CDR3 is TGTGCCAGCAGTTACTCCGCAGGGGAAACCTACGAGCAGTACTTC.

The chain links TRBV28 to TRBJ2-5; the D gene is possibly TRBD2 (5 bases). This CDR3 has 16 residues. Trimming took 6 bases from V and 2 from J, leaving 19 bases between them. Germline V lookup: CDR1 MDHEN, CDR2 SYDVKM. CDR3 bases: TGTGCCAGCAGCTCTAGGAGGAACCCCCATCAAGAGACCCAGTACTTC. Translating it yields CASSSRRNPHQETQYF.

The sample holds one count of this clone. The chain couples TRBV6-1 to TRBJ2-3, with D possibly TRBD2 on 6 matching bases. V was cut by 2 bases and J by 4 bases, with 16 bases left in between. The CDR3 contains 16 residues. The germline V gene encodes CDR1 MNHNS and CDR2 SASEGT. The CDR3: CASSEFAGTMADTQYF. The CDR3 DNA reads TGTGCCAGCAGTGAATTCGCGGGAACAATGGCAGATACGCAGTATTTT.

This clone was found many times. CDR3 bases: TGTGCCAGCAGCTCGGGCTACGAGCAGTACTTC. Residues: CASSSGYEQYF. The J gene is TRBJ2-7, the V gene TRBV5-6, with D unclear. This CDR3 contains 11 residues. The germline V gene has CDR1 SGHDT and CDR2 YYEEEE. V was shortened by 3 bases and J by 3 bases, with 4 bases between the two germline ends.

The chain carries TRBV19 and TRBJ1-5; 7 bases fit TRBD1. From germline, CDR1 is LNHDA and CDR2 SQIVND (reference sequence). The J segment lost 9 bases and the V segment lost 5 bases, leaving 7 bases of the junction unmatched. CDR3 length equals 13 residues. DNA of the CDR3: TGTGCCAGTAGTTCCGACAGGGTCTGGCCCCAGCATTTT. It encodes CASSSDRVWPQHF. The entire variable domain, with the rest obtained from reference TRBV19 and TRBJ1-5, is as follows: DGGITQSPKYLFRKEGQNVTLSCEQNLNHDAMYWYRQDPGQGLRLIYYSQIVNDFQKGDIAEGYSVSREKKESFPLTVTSAQKNPTAFYLCASSSDRVWPQHFGDGTRLSIL.

The chain recombines TRBV23-1 with TRBJ1-1, with unresolved D. TRBV23-1 is marked as an open reading frame, function uncertain. The CDR3 length is 13 residues. The germline V and J ends were trimmed by 2 bases and 1 base, with 5 bases remaining between them. The CDR3 region is CASSQSENTEAFF. In DNA form, the CDR3 reads TGCGCCAGCAGTCAAAGTGAGAACACTGAAGCTTTCTTT.

In its sample, this clone was seen a few times. The same CDR3 is also encoded by other DNA sequences in this sample. The chain uses TRBV28 and TRBJ2-7, with D perhaps given as TRBD1 or TRBD2 (5 bases each). V was cut by 7 bases and J by 3 bases, with 13 bases left in between. From germline, CDR1 is MDHEN and CDR2 SYDVKM. The CDR3 sequence is 13 residues long. CDR3 loop: CASTSGTSYEQYF. CDR3 DNA: TGTGCCAGCACATCTGGGACGAGCTACGAGCAGTACTTC.

J is TRBJ2-7 and V is TRBV7-6; 8 bases align to TRBD1. V lost 0 bases, J lost 6 bases, and 7 bases stayed unmatched. The CDR3 is 15 amino acids. Germline CDR1 SGHVS, CDR2 FNYEAQ. The CDR3 DNA sequence: TGTGCCAGCAGCTTAGCGCAGGGGGCCTCTTTCGAGCAGTACTTC. Its translation is CASSLAQGASFEQYF.

The V call is TRBV7-9, the J call TRBJ2-7; D may be TRBD1 (5 bases). The CDR3 covers 13 residues. V was clipped by 4 bases and J by 3 bases, with 10 bases between them. Germline-derived CDR1 and CDR2 are SEHNR and FQNEAQ (reference sequence). The CDR3 DNA follows: TGTGCCAGCAGCTCACACACAGGCTACGAGCAGTACTTC. It is translated as CASSSHTGYEQYF.

This clone turned up a few times. The chain couples TRBV7-8 to TRBJ2-7, with D tentatively TRBD2 (5 bases). The CDR3 is made up of 16 amino acids. V dropped 2 bases and J dropped 5 bases, with 19 bases sitting between them. Looked up from germline, CDR1 is SGHVS and CDR2 is FQNEAQ. The CDR3 DNA is TGTGCCAGCAGCTTACCAAGCGGATCAAGCTACCACGAGCAGTACTTC. Amino acid sequence: CASSLPSGSSYHEQYF.